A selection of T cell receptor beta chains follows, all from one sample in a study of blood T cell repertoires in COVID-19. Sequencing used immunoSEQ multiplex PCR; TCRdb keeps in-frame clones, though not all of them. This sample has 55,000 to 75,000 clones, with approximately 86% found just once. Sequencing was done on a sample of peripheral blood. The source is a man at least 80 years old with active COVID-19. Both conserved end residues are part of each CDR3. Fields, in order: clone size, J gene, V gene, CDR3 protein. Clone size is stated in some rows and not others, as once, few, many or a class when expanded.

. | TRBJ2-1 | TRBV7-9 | CASSLGTSGSNEQFF
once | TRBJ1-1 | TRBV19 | CASSIGQLNTEAFF
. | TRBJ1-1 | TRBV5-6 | CASSLGGGRFLPMNTEAFF
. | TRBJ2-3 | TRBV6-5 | CASRQDRTSTDTQYF
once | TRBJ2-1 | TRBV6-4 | CASSVGLASDNEQFF
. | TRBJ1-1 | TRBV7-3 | CASSRQGAGTEAFF
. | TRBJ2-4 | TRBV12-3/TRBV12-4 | CASSLGGTDQYF
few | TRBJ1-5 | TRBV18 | CASSLNPRGGNQPQHF
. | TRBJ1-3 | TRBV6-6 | CASSSPGGTIYF
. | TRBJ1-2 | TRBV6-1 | CASSGGQALGSNYGYTF
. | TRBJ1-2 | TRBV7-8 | CASSSTGLRDYGYTF
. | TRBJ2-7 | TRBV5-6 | CASSLGGASSYEQYF
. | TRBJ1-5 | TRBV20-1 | CSASSYSNQPQHF
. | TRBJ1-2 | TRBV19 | CASSPGRSVNGYTF
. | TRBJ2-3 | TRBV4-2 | CASSQGPAGDLPDTQYF
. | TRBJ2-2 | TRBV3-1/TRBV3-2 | CASSQERGLAGPGELFF
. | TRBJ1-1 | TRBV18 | CASSQSGVVGYTEAFF
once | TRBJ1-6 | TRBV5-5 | CASSNLVSSYNSPLHF
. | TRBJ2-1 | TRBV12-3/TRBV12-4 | CASRGSGNEQFF
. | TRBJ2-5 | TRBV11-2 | CASSRPPSGSQETQYF
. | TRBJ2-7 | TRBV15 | CATSRDRASSSYEQYF
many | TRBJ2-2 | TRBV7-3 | CASSLAGNTGELFF
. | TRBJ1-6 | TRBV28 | CASRGGQGTSYNSPLHF
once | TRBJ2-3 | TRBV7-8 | CASSLAGGPSDTQYF
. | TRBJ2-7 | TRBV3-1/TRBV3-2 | CASSQSQGFEQYF
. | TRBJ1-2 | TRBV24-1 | CATSRRGYGYTF
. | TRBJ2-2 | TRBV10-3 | CAISEGGTGLTGELFF
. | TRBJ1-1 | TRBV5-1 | CASSLAARAEAFF
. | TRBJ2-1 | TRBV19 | CASSIRTGVNEQFF
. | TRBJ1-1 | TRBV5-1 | CASSFGMLDGPTEAFF
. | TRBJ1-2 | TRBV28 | CASSFRTAYGYTF
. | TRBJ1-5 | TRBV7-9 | CASSRRGDQPQHF
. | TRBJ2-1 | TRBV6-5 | CASSPSVAELPVEFF
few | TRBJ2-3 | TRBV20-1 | CSASSGSSTDTQYF
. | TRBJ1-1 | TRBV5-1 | CASSLVGQPSTEAFF
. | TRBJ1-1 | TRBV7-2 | CASTSAREVAEAFF
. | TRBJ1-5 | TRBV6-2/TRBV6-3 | CASSDGQGTNQPQHF